One and the same sample provided the 20 T cell receptor beta chains below, sequenced in a study of blood T cell repertoires in COVID-19. Sequencing was performed with immunoSEQ multiplex PCR; in TCRdb, only in-frame clones are kept and a portion is missing. The sample consists of roughly 210,000 clones, roughly nine tenths of them appearing once. Specimen: peripheral blood. The receptor source for this set is a man between 70 and 80 years old with acute or convalescent COVID-19.

The rearrangement uses TRBV6-5 and TRBJ1-2, with a tentative D call TRBD1 (6 bases). V was pared by 5 bases and J by 8 bases, with 15 bases between. The length of the CDR3 is 13 residues. Germline CDR1 MNHEY, CDR2 SVGAGI. Written as DNA, the CDR3 is TGTGCCAGCAGTACGCAGGGGTTTGGCGGCTACACCTTC. It codes for CASSTQGFGGYTF.

This sequence joins TRBV2 and TRBJ1-1; D uncertain. V lost 7 bases and J lost 3, with 15 bases in between. Germline CDR1 and CDR2: SNHLY and FYNNEI. The CDR3 is 14 amino acids. The CDR3 here is CASNPLELDTEAFF. CDR3 bases: TGTGCCAGCAACCCCTTAGAATTGGACACTGAAGCTTTCTTT.

The V and J genes are TRBV7-2 and TRBJ1-1; 7 positions match TRBD1. Germline V lookup: CDR1 SGHTA, CDR2 FQGNSA. The CDR3 loop spans 12 amino acids. V gave up 3 bases and J gave up 11 bases; unmatched junction bases: 6. The CDR3, as DNA: TGTGCCAGCAGCTTCGCGACAGGGCGGGCTTTCTTT. Translation gives CASSFATGRAFF.

V usage is TRBV4-2 and J usage is TRBJ2-7; TRBD1 is a possible D gene (8 bases). This CDR3 region has 16 residues. Germline V gives CDR1 LGHNA, CDR2 YNFKEQ. Trimming cost V 1 base and J 6 bases, with 19 bases left between them. The CDR3 region is CASSQANRQGRGEQYF. The CDR3 nucleotides are TGTGCCAGCAGCCAAGCGAACCGACAGGGGAGGGGCGAGCAGTACTTC.

V and J are TRBV5-1 and TRBJ1-4; 9 bases are a match to TRBD1. Looked up from germline, CDR1 is SGHRS and CDR2 is YFSETQ. The V and J ends lost 1 base and 4 bases, in that order; junction bases with no gene match: 5. CDR3 length equals 16 residues. The CDR3 DNA reads TGCGCCAGCAGCTTGACCACAGGGGGCCTTAATGAAAAACTGTTTTTT. It encodes CASSLTTGGLNEKLFF.

In DNA, the CDR3 is TGTGCCAGCACCAATAGGGGACTAGGCCTATACGAGCAGTACTTC. Protein product: CASTNRGLGLYEQYF. V usage is TRBV2 and J usage is TRBJ2-7; 8 positions match TRBD2. Germline CDR1 SNHLY, CDR2 FYNNEI. Trimming at V came to 7 bases and at J to 4 bases, leaving 12 bases not matched to a gene. The CDR3 has 15 residues.

This chain connects TRBV18 to TRBJ2-7; D remains ambiguous. The V end was cut by 3 bases, the J end by 4 bases, with 7 bases between. CDR1 KGHSH and CDR2 LQKENI come from the germline V gene. The CDR3 runs 12 residues. The CDR3 is CASSPDLYEQYF. Here the CDR3 DNA reads TGTGCCAGCTCACCCGACTTGTACGAGCAGTACTTC.

This clone came up once. The V gene is TRBV7-2, the J gene TRBJ2-6; weak D call: TRBD1 (5 bases). Germline CDR1 reads SGHTA; CDR2 reads FQGNSA. This CDR3 is 15 amino acids long. The V and J ends lost 5 bases and 4 bases respectively, with 12 bases between them. The chain's CDR3 is CASSDRTTGANVLTF. CDR3 nucleotide sequence: TGTGCCAGCAGCGACCGGACAACCGGGGCCAACGTCCTGACTTTC.

The CDR3 DNA is TGTGCCAGCAGCGTGGGGACGGGGGTAACTGGGGCCAACGTCCTGACTTTC. Translating gives CASSVGTGVTGANVLTF. V is TRBV9 and J is TRBJ2-6; D is perhaps TRBD2 (6 bases). V was clipped by 2 bases and J by 2 bases, with 14 bases between them. CDR1 is SGDLS, CDR2 YYNGEE, per germline. This CDR3 is 17 amino acids long.

The J gene is TRBJ2-7, the V gene TRBV28; D might be TRBD1 (5 bases). The CDR3 sequence is 17 residues long. Germline loops: CDR1 MDHEN, CDR2 SYDVKM. Trimming took 6 bases from V and 2 from J, leaving 23 bases between them. Here the CDR3 DNA reads TGTGCCAGCAGCCTAAGGGTTATTGTAGGGGTCCCCTACGAGCAGTACTTC. It translates to CASSLRVIVGVPYEQYF.

The V and J genes are TRBV5-6 and TRBJ1-1, with D unresolved. Trimming shortened V by 4 bases and J by 1 base, and 11 bases separated the two germline ends. Per germline, CDR1 SGHDT and CDR2 YYEEEE. CDR3 length: 14 residues. CDR3 protein: CASSPQSANTEAFF. CDR3 DNA sequence: TGTGCCAGCAGCCCACAGAGTGCGAACACTGAAGCTTTCTTT.

The chain uses TRBV4-1 and TRBJ2-3; TRBD2 agrees at 11 bases. This CDR3 contains 17 residues. Germline CDR1 MGHRA, CDR2 YSYEKL. V trimming: 2 bases; J trimming: 1 base; junction bases outside the gene matches: 5. CDR3 amino acids: CASSQMGLAARTDTQYF. DNA of the CDR3: TGCGCCAGCAGCCAAATGGGACTAGCGGCCCGCACAGATACGCAGTATTTT.

The chain recombines TRBV24-1 with TRBJ1-1; no reliable D call. Trimming took 1 base from V and 4 from J, leaving 12 bases between them. Germline assignment: CDR1 KGHDR and CDR2 SFDVKD. This CDR3 comprises 15 residues. DNA for the CDR3: TGTGCCACCAGTGATTTAAGGCTGGAGAGCACTGAAGCTTTCTTT. It yields the protein CATSDLRLESTEAFF.

The rearrangement uses TRBV7-8 and TRBJ2-5; 7 positions agree with TRBD1. The CDR3 has 15 residues. V lost 5 bases and J lost 1; bases outside the gene matches: 7. The germline CDR1 and CDR2 sequences are SGHVS and FQNEAQ. CDR3 amino acids: CASSPTGTPQETQYF. The CDR3 DNA follows: TGTGCCAGCAGCCCGACAGGGACACCCCAAGAGACCCAGTACTTC.

This clone was seen many times. CDR3 protein: CSASKGTSKGDYNEQFF. As DNA, the CDR3 is TGCAGTGCTAGTAAAGGGACTAGTAAAGGCGACTACAATGAGCAGTTCTTC. This chain connects TRBV20-1 to TRBJ2-1; 8 bases match TRBD2. This CDR3 is built from 17 residues. V dropped 3 bases and J dropped 3; count of bases not matched to a gene: 13. Looked up from germline, CDR1 is DFQATT and CDR2 is SNEGSKA (reference sequence).

The V call is TRBV18, the J call TRBJ1-4; perhaps TRBD1 as D (5 bases). Between the trimmed V and J ends, which lost 3 bases and 10 bases, there was a span of 6 bases. The CDR3 spans 11 residues. From germline, CDR1 is KGHSH and CDR2 LQKENI. The CDR3 here is CASSPGGKLFF. CDR3 coding DNA: TGTGCCAGCTCACCCGGGGGAAAACTGTTTTTT.

This chain connects TRBV7-2 to TRBJ2-7, with D hard to call. Germline-derived CDR1 and CDR2 are SGHTA and FQGNSA. The CDR3 is 14 residues long. Between the trimmed V and J ends, which lost 2 bases and 5 bases, there was a span of 13 bases. CDR3 protein: CASSLFGIGHEQYF. CDR3 nucleotides: TGTGCCAGCAGCTTATTTGGAATTGGGCACGAGCAGTACTTC.

V usage is TRBV3-1 (or the pseudogene TRBV3-2) and J usage is TRBJ2-1, with unresolved D. There are 16 residues in the CDR3. V gave up 2 bases and J gave up 0 bases, with 11 bases separating them. Germline loops: CDR1 LGHDT, CDR2 YNNKEL (reference sequence). The CDR3: CASSQMLRSSYNEQFF. CDR3 DNA: TGTGCCAGCAGCCAAATGTTAAGGAGCTCCTACAATGAGCAGTTCTTC.

The J gene is TRBJ2-7, the V gene TRBV29-1, with 10 nucleotides matching TRBD2. CDR1 SQVTM and CDR2 ANQGSEA come from the germline V gene. J was trimmed by 5 bases and V by 4 bases; bases with no gene match: 8. This CDR3 comprises 14 residues. The chain's CDR3 is CSVGGASGSDEQYF. The CDR3 bases are TGCAGCGTTGGGGGCGCTAGCGGGAGCGACGAGCAGTACTTC.

Details on this clone: Other DNA sequences in the sample encode the same CDR3. The chain employs TRBV2 and TRBJ2-2; D possibly corresponds to TRBD1 (6 bases). Germline CDR1 is SNHLY and CDR2 is FYNNEI. CDR3 length equals 14 residues. Trimming took off 7 bases at V and 2 bases at J, with 11 bases between the two ends. In DNA form, the CDR3 reads TGTGCCAGCACGCACAGGGCTAACACCGGGGAGCTGTTTTTT. Amino acids: CASTHRANTGELFF.